This TCR beta chain stems from a study of blood T cell repertoires in COVID-19. In the study overall: Samples taken during acute and convalescent COVID-19 were collected in the United States, Italy and Spain. T cells, B-cell-depleted T cells, or PBMCs supplied cDNA or gDNA.

Per the original methods: Nucleated cell counts were estimated from reference gene primer amplification. The method was immunoSEQ multiplex PCR; TCRdb's version includes in-frame clones alone and lacks a portion of them. V and J calls and clone size follow that table, whereas D and trimming were derived from the DNA. The data hold tens of thousands of clones, with 85% to 90% observed a single time. Input material: peripheral blood. The clonotype comes from a woman of 80 years or more with acute or convalescent COVID-19.

The DNA of the CDR3 is TGCGCCAGCAGCTTGGGCAGTGCTGAAGCTTTCTTT. This sequence encodes CASSLGSAEAFF. The chain joins TRBV5-1 to TRBJ1-1; D gene unclear. The CDR3 has 12 residues. Germline CDR1 is SGHRS and CDR2 is YFSETQ. The V and J ends lost 0 bases and 6 bases respectively, with 6 bases between them.